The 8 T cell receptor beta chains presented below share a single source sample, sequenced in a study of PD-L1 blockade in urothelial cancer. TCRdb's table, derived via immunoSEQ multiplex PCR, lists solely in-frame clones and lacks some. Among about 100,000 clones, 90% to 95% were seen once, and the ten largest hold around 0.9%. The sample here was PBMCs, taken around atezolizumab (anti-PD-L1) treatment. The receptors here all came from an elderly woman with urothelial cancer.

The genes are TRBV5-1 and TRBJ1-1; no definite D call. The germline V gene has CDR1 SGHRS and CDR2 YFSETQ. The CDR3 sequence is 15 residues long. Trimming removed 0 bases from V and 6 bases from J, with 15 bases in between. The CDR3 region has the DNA TGCGCCAGCAGCTTGGCGGGAGGGAATTCGGCTGAAGCTTTCTTT. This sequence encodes CASSLAGGNSAEAFF.

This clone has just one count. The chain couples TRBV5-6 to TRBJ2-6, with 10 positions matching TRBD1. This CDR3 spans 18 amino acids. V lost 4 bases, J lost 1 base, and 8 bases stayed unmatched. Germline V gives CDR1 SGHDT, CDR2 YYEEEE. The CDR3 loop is CASSPLTGGASGANVLTF. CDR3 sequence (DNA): TGTGCCAGCAGCCCACTGACAGGGGGCGCATCTGGGGCCAACGTCCTGACTTTC.

CDR3 DNA: TGTGCCAGCAGCTTAATCGGGACAGGGGTCGACGAGCAGTACTTC. It encodes CASSLIGTGVDEQYF. The V gene is TRBV7-8, the J gene TRBJ2-7, with 10 bases aligning to TRBD1. The CDR3 has 15 amino acids. V shed 2 bases, J shed 5 bases, and the junction held 6 bases outside the gene matches. In germline, CDR1 is SGHVS, CDR2 FQNEAQ.

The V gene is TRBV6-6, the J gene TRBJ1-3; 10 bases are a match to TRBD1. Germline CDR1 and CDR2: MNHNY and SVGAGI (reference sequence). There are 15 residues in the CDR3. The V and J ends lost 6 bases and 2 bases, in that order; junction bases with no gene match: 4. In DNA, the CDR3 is TGTGCCAGCAGAAACGGACAGGGGGCTGGAAACACCATATATTTT. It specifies CASRNGQGAGNTIYF.

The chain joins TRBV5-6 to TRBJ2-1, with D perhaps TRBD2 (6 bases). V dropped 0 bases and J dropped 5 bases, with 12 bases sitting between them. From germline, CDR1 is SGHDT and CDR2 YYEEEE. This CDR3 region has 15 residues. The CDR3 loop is CASSLVFGSHNEQFF. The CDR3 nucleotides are TGTGCCAGCAGCTTGGTTTTCGGGAGCCACAATGAGCAGTTCTTC.

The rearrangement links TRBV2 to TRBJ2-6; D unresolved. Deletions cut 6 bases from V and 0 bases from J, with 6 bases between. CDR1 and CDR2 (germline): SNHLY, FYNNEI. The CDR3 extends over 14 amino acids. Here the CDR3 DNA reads TGTGCCAGCAGCCCAGACTCTGGGGCCAACGTCCTGACTTTC. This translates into CASSPDSGANVLTF. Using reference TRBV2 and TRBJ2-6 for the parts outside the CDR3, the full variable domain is EPEVTQTPSHQVTQMGQEVILRCVPISNHLYFYWYRQILGQKVEFLVSFYNNEISEKSEIFDDQFSVERPDGSNFTLKIRSTKLEDSAMYFCASSPDSGANVLTFGAGSRLTVL.

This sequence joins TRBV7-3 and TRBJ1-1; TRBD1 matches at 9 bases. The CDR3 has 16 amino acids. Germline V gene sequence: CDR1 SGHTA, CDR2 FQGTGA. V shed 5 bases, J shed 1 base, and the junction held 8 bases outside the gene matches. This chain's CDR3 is CASSQAGTGKNTEAFF. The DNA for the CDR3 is TGTGCCAGCAGCCAAGCCGGGACAGGGAAGAACACTGAAGCTTTCTTT.

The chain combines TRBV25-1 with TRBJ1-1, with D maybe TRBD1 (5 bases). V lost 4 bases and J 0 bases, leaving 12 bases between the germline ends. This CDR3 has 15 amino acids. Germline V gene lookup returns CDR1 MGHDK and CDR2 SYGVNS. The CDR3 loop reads CASSATVPMNTEAFF. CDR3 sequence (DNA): TGTGCCAGCAGTGCGACAGTTCCCATGAACACTGAAGCTTTCTTT. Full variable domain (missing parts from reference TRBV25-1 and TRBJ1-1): EADIYQTPRYLVIGTGKKITLECSQTMGHDKMYWYQQDPGMELHLIHYSYGVNSTEKGDLSSESTVSRIRTEHFPLTLESARPSHTSQYLCASSATVPMNTEAFFGQGTRLTVV.